The rows below give T cell receptor beta chains drawn from one sample of a study of blood T cell repertoires in COVID-19. The protocol was immunoSEQ multiplex PCR, while the TCRdb copy is restricted to in-frame clones and leaves out a portion. Of over 200,000 clones listed, about 88% are singletons. Specimen: peripheral blood. All receptors derive from an older woman with acute or convalescent COVID-19. CDR3s include the opening cysteine and the closing phenylalanine or tryptophan. The D gene is left open where the match is weak.

j_call: TRBJ2-2; d_call: NA; v_call: TRBV6-2/TRBV6-3; cdr3_aa: CASSPPHLSGTGELFF
j_call: TRBJ2-5; d_call: TRBD2; v_call: TRBV7-2; cdr3_aa: CASSLVAGERETQYF
j_call: TRBJ2-3; d_call: TRBD2; v_call: TRBV19; cdr3_aa: CASSSGGGWDTQYF
j_call: TRBJ2-7; d_call: NA; v_call: TRBV11-2; cdr3_aa: CASSQSPGYEQYF
j_call: TRBJ2-1; d_call: TRBD2; v_call: TRBV5-1; cdr3_aa: CASSAGGLDGDEQFF
j_call: TRBJ2-5; d_call: TRBD2; v_call: TRBV7-9; cdr3_aa: CASSLGAGFETQYF
j_call: TRBJ1-5; d_call: NA; v_call: TRBV4-2; cdr3_aa: CASSQGQGSNQPQHF
j_call: TRBJ2-7; d_call: NA; v_call: TRBV6-5; cdr3_aa: CASSPNGAYEQYF
j_call: TRBJ1-4; d_call: TRBD1; v_call: TRBV7-8; cdr3_aa: CASSERQGSNEKLFF
j_call: TRBJ2-5; d_call: NA; v_call: TRBV30; cdr3_aa: CAWSARETQYF
j_call: TRBJ2-7; d_call: NA; v_call: TRBV7-9; cdr3_aa: CASSPGLYSYEQYF
j_call: TRBJ2-3; d_call: TRBD2; v_call: TRBV4-3; cdr3_aa: CASSRGLAGALTDTQYF
j_call: TRBJ2-7; d_call: TRBD2; v_call: TRBV5-1; cdr3_aa: CASSLAGGLTYEQYF
j_call: TRBJ1-5; d_call: NA; v_call: TRBV30; cdr3_aa: CAWSPVLVRRGNQPQHF
j_call: TRBJ1-4; d_call: NA; v_call: TRBV6-5; cdr3_aa: CASSYSPATNEKLFF
j_call: TRBJ1-2; d_call: NA; v_call: TRBV12-3/TRBV12-4; cdr3_aa: CASSFRTVRGYTF
j_call: TRBJ2-1; d_call: NA; v_call: TRBV19; cdr3_aa: CASKASATYNEQFF
j_call: TRBJ1-3; d_call: NA; v_call: TRBV5-1; cdr3_aa: CASSLARGTGSGNTIYF
j_call: TRBJ2-7; d_call: NA; v_call: TRBV21-1; cdr3_aa: CASRYLGTKGYEQYF
j_call: TRBJ2-7; d_call: TRBD1; v_call: TRBV6-1; cdr3_aa: CASSEPGQREQYF
j_call: TRBJ1-1; d_call: TRBD1; v_call: TRBV30; cdr3_aa: CAWSAGTGDTEAFF
j_call: TRBJ1-1; d_call: NA; v_call: TRBV6-5; cdr3_aa: CASGDRGNTEAFF